This entry concerns a single T cell receptor (beta chain). This sample is drawn from a study of blood T cell repertoires in COVID-19. Sequenced by immunoSEQ multiplex PCR; TCRdb stores in-frame clones only, minus some. The data show 300,000 or so clones, with 80% to 90% seen just once and 3.7% held by the top ten. CDR1 is SGDLS and CDR2 is YYNGEE in the germline V gene. The V end lost 0 bases, the J end lost 0 bases, and 9 bases lay between the germline ends. The CDR3 spans 16 residues. The TCR originated in a woman aged 40 to 50 with acute or convalescent COVID-19. The source material was peripheral blood. The V call is TRBV9, the J call TRBJ1-4; no firm D call. The CDR3 is CASSVGGGTTNEKLFF. DNA for the CDR3: TGTGCCAGCAGCGTAGGCGGAGGGACAACTAATGAAAAACTGTTTTTT. Looking up the rest from reference TRBV9 and TRBJ1-4 gives the full variable domain: DSGVTQTPKHLITATGQRVTLRCSPRSGDLSVYWYQQSLDQGLQFLIQYYNGEERAKGNILERFSAQQFPDLHSELNLSSLELGDSALYFCASSVGGGTTNEKLFFGSGTQLSVL.